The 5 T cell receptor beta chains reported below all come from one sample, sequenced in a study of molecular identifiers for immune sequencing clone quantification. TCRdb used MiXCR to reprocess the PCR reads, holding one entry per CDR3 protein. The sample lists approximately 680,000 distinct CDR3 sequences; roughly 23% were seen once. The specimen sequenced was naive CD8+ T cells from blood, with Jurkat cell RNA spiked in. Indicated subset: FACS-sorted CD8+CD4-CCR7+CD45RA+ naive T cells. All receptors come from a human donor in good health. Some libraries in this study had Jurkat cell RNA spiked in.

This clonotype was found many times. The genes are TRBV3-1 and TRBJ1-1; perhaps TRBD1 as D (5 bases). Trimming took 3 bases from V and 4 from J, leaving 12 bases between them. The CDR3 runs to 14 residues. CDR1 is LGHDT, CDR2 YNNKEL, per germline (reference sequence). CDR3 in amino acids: CASSHGQVSTEAFF. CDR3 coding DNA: TGTGCCAGCAGCCACGGACAAGTGAGCACTGAAGCTTTCTTT. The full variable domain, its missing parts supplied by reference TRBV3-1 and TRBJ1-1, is DTAVSQTPKYLVTQMGNDKSIKCEQNLGHDTMYWYKQDSKKFLKIMFSYNNKELIINETVPNRFSPKSPDKAHLNLHINSLELGDSAVYFCASSHGQVSTEAFFGQGTRLTVV.

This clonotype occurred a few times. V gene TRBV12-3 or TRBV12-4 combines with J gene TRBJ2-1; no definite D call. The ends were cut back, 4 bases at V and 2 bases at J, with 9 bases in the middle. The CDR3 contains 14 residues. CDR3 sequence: CASSYLSAYNEQFF. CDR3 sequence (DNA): TGTGCCAGCAGTTATTTAAGCGCCTACAATGAGCAGTTCTTC.

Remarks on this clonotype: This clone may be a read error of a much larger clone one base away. CDR3 loop: CASSVGGIEEAQYF. CDR3 nucleotide sequence: TGTGCCAGCAGCGTAGGGGGGATAGAAGAGGCCCAGTACTTC. The genes are TRBV9 and TRBJ2-5; the D call may be TRBD1 or TRBD2 (5 bases each). Germline V gene sequence: CDR1 SGDLS, CDR2 YYNGEE. The CDR3 is 14 residues long.

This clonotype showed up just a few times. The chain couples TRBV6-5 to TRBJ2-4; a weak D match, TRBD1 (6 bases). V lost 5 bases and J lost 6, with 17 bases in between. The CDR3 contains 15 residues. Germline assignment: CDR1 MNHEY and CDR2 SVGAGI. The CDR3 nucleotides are TGTGCCAGCAGTGCCGGGCTCCCGACAGGAAACATTCAGTACTTC. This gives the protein CASSAGLPTGNIQYF.

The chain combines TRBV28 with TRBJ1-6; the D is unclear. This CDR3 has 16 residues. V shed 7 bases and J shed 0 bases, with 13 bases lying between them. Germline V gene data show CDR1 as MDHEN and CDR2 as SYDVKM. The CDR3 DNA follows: TGTGCCAGCACCCGGACGGTGTGCTCCTATAATTCACCCCTCCACTTT. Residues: CASTRTVCSYNSPLHF.